Shown below are 9 T cell receptor beta chains from a single sample sequenced in a study of T-cell memory formation after mild COVID-19. TCRdb re-derived calls from the 5' RACE reads in MiXCR, one entry per CDR3 protein. The sample lists about 260,000 distinct CDR3 sequences, approximately 8% occurring once. Sequencing was done on a sample of PBMCs or a T cell subset sorted from them (not recorded which). All receptors come from a young man who had mild COVID-19 (a few samples of this study predate the infection). Cell type and time point are not known.

At least ten counts were recorded for this clonotype. V gene TRBV6-5 combines with J gene TRBJ1-2, with 7 bases that match TRBD1. V shed 2 bases and J 0 bases; nucleotides not matched to a gene: 6. The CDR3 runs 16 residues. CDR1 and CDR2 from the germline V gene are MNHEY and SVGAGI. DNA for the CDR3: TGTGCCAGCAGTTACAACCGACAGGGAACTAACTATGGCTACACCTTC. Encoded protein: CASSYNRQGTNYGYTF.

CDR3 DNA: TGTGCCAGCAGCTTACCTTACCGCTGGGGTGAGCAGTTCTTC. Translated: CASSLPYRWGEQFF. V gene TRBV7-9 combines with J gene TRBJ2-1; D unresolved. The CDR3 length is 14 residues. In germline, CDR1 is SEHNR, CDR2 FQNEAQ (reference sequence). V was cut by 2 bases and J by 9 bases, with 14 bases left in between.

This clonotype was seen more than once but under ten times. The rearrangement links TRBV7-2 to TRBJ1-2; no reliable D call. CDR1 and CDR2 (germline): SGHTA, FQGNSA. The CDR3 contains 14 residues. V dropped 1 base and J dropped 7 bases, with 13 bases sitting between them. The CDR3 DNA reads as TGTGCCAGCAGCTTAGAGGCCTCCTTCTCTGGCTACACCTTC. Amino acid sequence: CASSLEASFSGYTF.

This sequence joins TRBV7-3 and TRBJ2-2; 11 nucleotides match TRBD2. Germline V lookup: CDR1 SGHTA, CDR2 FQGTGA. V lost 3 bases and J lost 2; bases outside the gene matches: 5. CDR3 length: 17 amino acids. Here the CDR3 DNA reads TGTGCCAGCAGCTTCATAGCGGGGGGGCACAACACCGGGGAGCTGTTTTTT. Protein product: CASSFIAGGHNTGELFF.

V gene TRBV29-1 combines with J gene TRBJ2-7; TRBD1 matches at 8 bases. The V gene's germline CDR1 is SQVTM and CDR2 ANQGSEA. The CDR3 extends over 12 amino acids. V trimming: 6 bases; J trimming: 5 bases; junction bases outside the gene matches: 6. For the CDR3, the DNA is TGCAGCGTGGGGGACAGGAGCCACGAGCAGTACTTC. This encodes CSVGDRSHEQYF.

The CDR3 protein is CASSPRDGPYYEQYF. CDR3 nucleotide sequence: TGTGCCAGTAGTCCCCGGGACGGACCCTACTACGAGCAGTACTTC. This sequence joins TRBV19 and TRBJ2-7, with D perhaps given as TRBD1 or TRBD2 (5 bases each). In germline, CDR1 is LNHDA, CDR2 SQIVND (reference sequence). V lost 5 bases and J 3 bases, leaving 17 bases between the germline ends. This CDR3 region has 15 residues. Variable domain in full (rest from reference TRBV19 and TRBJ2-7): DGGITQSPKYLFRKEGQNVTLSCEQNLNHDAMYWYRQDPGQGLRLIYYSQIVNDFQKGDIAEGYSVSREKKESFPLTVTSAQKNPTAFYLCASSPRDGPYYEQYFGPGTRLTVT.

V is TRBV29-1 and J is TRBJ2-3; D not certain. The CDR3 has 12 amino acids. Per the germline V gene, CDR1 is SQVTM and CDR2 is ANQGSEA. V lost 3 bases and J 1 base, leaving 5 bases between the germline ends. This CDR3 is CSVDTGTDTQYF. CDR3 DNA sequence: TGCAGCGTTGACACAGGCACAGATACGCAGTATTTT.

The chain carries TRBV5-4 and TRBJ2-5; D is unresolved. This CDR3 contains 14 residues. The germline CDR1 and CDR2 sequences are SGHNT and YYREEE (reference sequence). V lost 4 bases and J 5 bases, leaving 15 bases between the germline ends. The CDR3 loop is CASSPKVSEETQYF. The CDR3 nucleotides are TGTGCCAGCAGCCCCAAGGTCTCGGAGGAGACCCAGTACTTC. The variable domain in full, with the rest retrieved from reference TRBV5-4 and TRBJ2-5, is ETGVTQSPTHLIKTRGQQVTLRCSSQSGHNTVSWYQQALGQGPQFIFQYYREEENGRGNFPPRFSGLQFPNYSSELNVNALELDDSALYLCASSPKVSEETQYFGPGTRLLVL.

This clonotype occurred a few times. V is TRBV9 and J is TRBJ2-7, with D tentatively TRBD1 (5 bases). The CDR3 sequence is 15 residues long. V was clipped by 1 base and J by 1 base, with 12 bases between them. CDR1 and CDR2 (germline): SGDLS, YYNGEE. The DNA for the CDR3 is TGTGCCAGCAGCGTACTGGGGCCCTCGTCCTACGAGCAGTACGTC. Translated: CASSVLGPSSYEQYV.